This TCR beta chain comes out of a study of T cell responses to AZD1222 COVID-19 vaccine. Whole-study results and caveats: Repertoires were collected only later (after the peak T cell response had occurred). It should be noted that donors were predominantly white British and more often female, and clonal diversity was possibly underestimated. Unmutated variant regions are reportedly targeted by nearly half of spike-specific TCRs. CD4 TCRs associated with vaccination spanned spike, dominating at 160-218 and 743-854.

Measured with immunoSEQ multiplex PCR; TCRdb has only the in-frame clones, and not every one. The sample yields roughly 75,000 clones, around 86% seen once. This clone has just one count. Its antigen remains unidentified. Germline loops: CDR1 MDHEN, CDR2 SYDVKM. The CDR3 consists of 18 residues. After removal of 5 bases from V and 4 bases from J, the junction contained 13 bases not matched to a gene. The V call is TRBV28, the J call TRBJ2-3, with 12 bases lining up with TRBD2. The sequenced sample was peripheral blood, obtained 28 days after the second AZD1222 dose. The clonotype was recovered from an adult who received the AZD1222 COVID-19 vaccine. CDR3 in DNA: TGTGCCAGCAGTGGAGGGGGACTAGCGGGCCAGAACGCAGATACGCAGTATTTT. Protein: CASSGGGLAGQNADTQYF.